This T cell receptor (beta chain) was profiled in a study of blood T cell repertoires in COVID-19. Recruits, aged roughly 18 to 89 years, lived in 20 to 30 US areas. Exposed participants came across a COVID-19 case within 2 weeks before study entry. Germline V gene sequence: CDR1 MNHEY, CDR2 SMNVEV (reference sequence). The CDR3 length is 13 residues. J gave up 11 bases and V 3 bases, and 8 bases lay outside the gene matches. The repertoire was sequenced with immunoSEQ multiplex PCR; TCRdb's copy has only in-frame clones and lacks some. Among approximately 300,000 clones listed, 75% to 90% were seen once.

The chain couples TRBV27 to TRBJ1-1; the match to TRBD1 covers 8 bases. Sequencing input: PBMCs or T cells enriched from blood (not recorded which). This clonotype was sampled from a woman aged 25 to 39 who had been exposed to COVID-19. The CDR3 loop is CASSLYGQGDAFF. The CDR3 DNA follows: TGTGCCAGCAGTTTGTACGGACAGGGAGACGCTTTCTTT.